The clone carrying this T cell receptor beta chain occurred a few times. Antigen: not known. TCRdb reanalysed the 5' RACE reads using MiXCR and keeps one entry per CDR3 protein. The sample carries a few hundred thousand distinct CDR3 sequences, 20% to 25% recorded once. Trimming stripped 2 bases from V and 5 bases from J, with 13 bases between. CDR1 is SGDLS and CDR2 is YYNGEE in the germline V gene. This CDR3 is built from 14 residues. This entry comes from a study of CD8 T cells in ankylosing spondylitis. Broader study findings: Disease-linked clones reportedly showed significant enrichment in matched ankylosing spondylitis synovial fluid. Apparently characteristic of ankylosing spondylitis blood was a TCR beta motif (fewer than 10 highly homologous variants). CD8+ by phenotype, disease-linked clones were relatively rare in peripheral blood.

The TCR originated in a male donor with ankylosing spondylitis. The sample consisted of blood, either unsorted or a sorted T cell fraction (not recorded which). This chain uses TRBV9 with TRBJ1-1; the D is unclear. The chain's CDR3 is CASSVQAAWTEAFF. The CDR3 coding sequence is TGTGCCAGCAGCGTCCAGGCGGCGTGGACTGAAGCTTTCTTT.